The 8 T cell receptor beta chains below were found in one sample sequenced in a study of cytomegalovirus exposure and HLA in healthy donors. PCR primers comprised 60 Vbeta and 13 Jbeta primers. Assay used: immunoSEQ multiplex PCR; TCRdb lists only in-frame clones, some missing. This table has 120,000 or so clones, roughly 78% appearing once. Sequencing used PBMCs. These receptors all come from a woman aged 35 to 49 in good health and CMV-seronegative.

This chain links TRBV11-2 with TRBJ2-7; TRBD1 might be the D (6 bases). The CDR3 spans 14 residues. The V gene's germline CDR1 is SGHAT and CDR2 FQNNGV. V was clipped by 5 bases and J by 0 bases, with 11 bases between them. The CDR3 loop reads CASSPDRYSYEQYF. For the CDR3, the DNA is TGTGCCAGCAGCCCCGACAGGTACTCCTACGAGCAGTACTTC.

The gene calls are TRBV6-5 and TRBJ1-2; maybe TRBD1 (5 bases). V lost 4 bases, J lost 8 bases, and 17 bases lay in between. The CDR3 has 14 amino acids. Per germline, CDR1 MNHEY and CDR2 SVGAGI. This CDR3 reads CASSSRGGFEGYTF. In DNA, the CDR3 is TGTGCCAGCAGTTCAAGGGGCGGCTTTGAAGGCTACACCTTC.

This rearrangement joins TRBV7-2 to TRBJ2-1, with TRBD2 identical over 10 bases. The CDR3 covers 14 residues. Germline CDR1 reads SGHTA; CDR2 reads FQGNSA. V shed 5 bases and J 5 bases; nucleotides not matched to a gene: 3. CDR3 region: CASSRTSGDNEQFF. CDR3 bases: TGTGCCAGCAGCAGGACTAGCGGAGACAATGAGCAGTTCTTC. The full variable domain, its missing parts supplied by reference TRBV7-2 and TRBJ2-1, is GAGVSQSPSNKVTEKGKDVELRCDPISGHTALYWYRQSLGQGLEFLIYFQGNSAPDKSGLPSDRFSAERTGGSVSTLTIQRTQQEDSAVYLCASSRTSGDNEQFFGPGTRLTVL.

The V call is TRBV4-3, the J call TRBJ2-3; TRBD2 matches 8 bases. V shed 2 bases and J 7 bases; nucleotides not matched to a gene: 11. CDR1 and CDR2 from the germline V gene are LGHNA and YSLEER. This CDR3 is 16 amino acids long. The CDR3 nucleotides read TGCGCCAGCAGCCAAACCGGGACTAGAAACCCATATACGCAGTATTTT. This codes for CASSQTGTRNPYTQYF.

In this sample, this clone turned up once. V and J are TRBV7-2 and TRBJ2-3, with TRBD2 matching 9 bases. Looked up from germline, CDR1 is SGHTA and CDR2 is FQGNSA. J gave up 2 bases and V 6 bases, and 9 bases lay outside the gene matches. The CDR3 is made up of 16 amino acids. The DNA for the CDR3 is TGTGCCAGCAGGGCTATAGCGGGAGTGGTCACAGATACGCAGTATTTT. The encoded protein is CASRAIAGVVTDTQYF.

The gene calls are TRBV13 and TRBJ2-7, with unresolved D. Germline CDR1 reads PRHDT; CDR2 reads FYEKMQ (reference sequence). V shed 0 bases and J shed 3 bases, with 6 bases lying between them. The CDR3 has 13 residues. The CDR3 spells CASSLGEDYEQYF. DNA for the CDR3: TGTGCCAGCAGCTTAGGAGAGGACTACGAGCAGTACTTC.

The sample holds a few counts of this clone. The chain's CDR3 is CASSIAHIYYEQYF. The CDR3 nucleotides are TGTGCCAGTAGTATAGCCCACATATACTACGAGCAGTACTTC. The chain has TRBV19 and TRBJ2-7; D gene uncertain. The CDR3 is made up of 14 amino acids. The ends were cut back, 1 base at V and 3 bases at J, with 10 bases in the middle. Germline V CDR1 and CDR2: LNHDA, SQIVND (reference sequence).

The chain couples TRBV10-3 to TRBJ2-2, with 11 bases matching TRBD1. Trimming removed 11 bases from V and 8 bases from J; junction bases left unmatched: 10. Per the germline V gene, CDR1 is ENHRY and CDR2 is SYGVKD. This CDR3 comprises 14 residues. CDR3 protein: CASLDRGLSGELFF. CDR3 coding DNA: TGTGCCTCCCTGGACAGGGGGCTTTCGGGGGAGCTGTTTTTT.